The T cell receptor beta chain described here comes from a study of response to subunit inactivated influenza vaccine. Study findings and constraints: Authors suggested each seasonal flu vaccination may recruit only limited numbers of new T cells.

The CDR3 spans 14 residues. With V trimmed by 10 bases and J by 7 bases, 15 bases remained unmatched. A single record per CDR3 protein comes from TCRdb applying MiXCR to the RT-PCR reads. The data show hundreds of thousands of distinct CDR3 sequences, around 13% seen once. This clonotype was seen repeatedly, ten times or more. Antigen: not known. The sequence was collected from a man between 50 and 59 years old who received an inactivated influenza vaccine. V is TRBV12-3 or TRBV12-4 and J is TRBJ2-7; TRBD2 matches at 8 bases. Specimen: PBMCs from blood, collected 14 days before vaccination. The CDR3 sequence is CATSSGGVMGEQYF. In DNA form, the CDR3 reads TGTGCCACCTCATCGGGGGGGGTGATGGGGGAGCAGTACTTC.